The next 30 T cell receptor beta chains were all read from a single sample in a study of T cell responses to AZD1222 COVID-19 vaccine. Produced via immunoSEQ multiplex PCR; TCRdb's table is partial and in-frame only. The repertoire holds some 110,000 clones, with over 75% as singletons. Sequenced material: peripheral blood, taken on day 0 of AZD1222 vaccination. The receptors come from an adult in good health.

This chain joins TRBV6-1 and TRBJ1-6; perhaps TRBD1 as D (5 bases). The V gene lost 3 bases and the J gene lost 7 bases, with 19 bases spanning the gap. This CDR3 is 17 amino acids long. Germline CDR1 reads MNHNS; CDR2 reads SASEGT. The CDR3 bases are TGTGCCAGCAGTGACCTCCACGGGACGGAGGAGAATTCACCCCTCCACTTT. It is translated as CASSDLHGTEENSPLHF.

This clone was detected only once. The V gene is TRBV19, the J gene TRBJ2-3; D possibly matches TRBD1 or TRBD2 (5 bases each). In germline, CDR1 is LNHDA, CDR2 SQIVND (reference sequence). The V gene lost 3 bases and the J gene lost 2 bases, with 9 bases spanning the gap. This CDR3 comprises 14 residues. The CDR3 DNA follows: TGTGCCAGTAGTATTGCAGGGACCACAGATACGCAGTATTTT. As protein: CASSIAGTTDTQYF.

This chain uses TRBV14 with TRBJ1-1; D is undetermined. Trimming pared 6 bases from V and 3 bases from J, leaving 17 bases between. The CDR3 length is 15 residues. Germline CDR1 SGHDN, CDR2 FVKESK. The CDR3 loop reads CASRPTGGIDTEAFF. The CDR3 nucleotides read TGTGCCAGCAGGCCCACCGGAGGGATAGACACTGAAGCTTTCTTT.

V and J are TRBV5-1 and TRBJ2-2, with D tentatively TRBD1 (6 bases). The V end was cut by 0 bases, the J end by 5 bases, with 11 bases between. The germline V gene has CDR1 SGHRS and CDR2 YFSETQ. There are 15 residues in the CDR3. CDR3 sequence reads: CASSLVQGSTGELFF. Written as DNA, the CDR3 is TGCGCCAGCAGCTTGGTACAGGGTTCGACCGGGGAGCTGTTTTTT.

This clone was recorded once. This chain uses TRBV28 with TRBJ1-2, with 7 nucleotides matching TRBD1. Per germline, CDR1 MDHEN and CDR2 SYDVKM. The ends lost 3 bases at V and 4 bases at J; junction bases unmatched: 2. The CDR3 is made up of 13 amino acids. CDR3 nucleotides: TGTGCCAGCAGTTTTGGACAGGCCTATGGCTACACCTTC. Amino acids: CASSFGQAYGYTF.

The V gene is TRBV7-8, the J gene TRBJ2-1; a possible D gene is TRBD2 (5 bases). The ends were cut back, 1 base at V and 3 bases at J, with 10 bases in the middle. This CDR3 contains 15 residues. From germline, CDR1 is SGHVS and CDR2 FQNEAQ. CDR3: CASSLVSVVYNEQFF. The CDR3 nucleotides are TGTGCCAGCAGCTTAGTTAGCGTGGTCTACAATGAGCAGTTCTTC.

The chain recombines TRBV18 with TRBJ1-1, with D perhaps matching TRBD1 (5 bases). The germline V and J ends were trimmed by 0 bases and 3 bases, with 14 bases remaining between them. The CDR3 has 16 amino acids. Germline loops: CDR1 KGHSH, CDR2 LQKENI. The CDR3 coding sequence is TGTGCCAGCTCACCACCGAATTCTAGGGGCTACACTGAAGCTTTCTTT. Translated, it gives CASSPPNSRGYTEAFF.

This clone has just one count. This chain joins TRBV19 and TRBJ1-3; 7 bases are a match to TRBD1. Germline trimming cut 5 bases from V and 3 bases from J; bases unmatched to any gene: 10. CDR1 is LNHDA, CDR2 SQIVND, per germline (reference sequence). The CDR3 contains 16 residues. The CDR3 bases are TGTGCCAGTAGTTCGTTCGGAGGGGGCGTTGGAAACACCATATATTTT. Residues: CASSSFGGGVGNTIYF.

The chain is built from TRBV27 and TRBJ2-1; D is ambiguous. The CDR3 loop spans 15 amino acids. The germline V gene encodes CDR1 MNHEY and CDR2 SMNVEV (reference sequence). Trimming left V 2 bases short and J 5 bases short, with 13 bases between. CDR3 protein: CASSLPASLHNEQFF. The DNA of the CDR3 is TGTGCCAGCAGTTTACCAGCGAGCCTACACAATGAGCAGTTCTTC.

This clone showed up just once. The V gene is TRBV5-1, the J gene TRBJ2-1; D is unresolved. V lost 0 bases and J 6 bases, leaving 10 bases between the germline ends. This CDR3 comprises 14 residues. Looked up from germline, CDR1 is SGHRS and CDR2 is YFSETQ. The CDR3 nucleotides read TGCGCCAGCAGCTTGGTCCCCCCCCGCAATGAGCAGTTCTTC. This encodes CASSLVPPRNEQFF.

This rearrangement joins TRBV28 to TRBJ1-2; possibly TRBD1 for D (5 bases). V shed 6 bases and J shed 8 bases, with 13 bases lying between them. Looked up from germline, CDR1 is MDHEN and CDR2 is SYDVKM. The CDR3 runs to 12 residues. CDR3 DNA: TGTGCCAGCAGCCCCAGGGCCTACGGCTACACCTTC. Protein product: CASSPRAYGYTF.

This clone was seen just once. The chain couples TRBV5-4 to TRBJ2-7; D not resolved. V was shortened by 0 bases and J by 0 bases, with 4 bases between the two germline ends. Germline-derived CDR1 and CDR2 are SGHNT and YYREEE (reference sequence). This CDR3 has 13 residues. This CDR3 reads CASSLATSYEQYF. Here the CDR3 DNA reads TGTGCCAGCAGCTTGGCGACCTCCTACGAGCAGTACTTC.

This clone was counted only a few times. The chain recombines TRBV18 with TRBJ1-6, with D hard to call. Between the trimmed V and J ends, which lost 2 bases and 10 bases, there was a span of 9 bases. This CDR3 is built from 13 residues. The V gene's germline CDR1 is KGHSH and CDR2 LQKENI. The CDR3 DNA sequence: TGTGCCAGCTCACCAGAGGAGGAATCACCCCTCCACTTT. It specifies CASSPEEESPLHF.

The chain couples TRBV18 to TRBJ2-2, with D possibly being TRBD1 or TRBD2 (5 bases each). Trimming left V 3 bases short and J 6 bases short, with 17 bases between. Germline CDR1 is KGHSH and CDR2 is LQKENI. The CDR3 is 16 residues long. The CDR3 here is CASSPNRLGTAGELFF. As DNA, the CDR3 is TGTGCCAGCTCACCCAACCGGTTGGGGACCGCCGGGGAGCTGTTTTTT. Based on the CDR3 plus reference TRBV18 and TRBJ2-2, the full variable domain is NAGVMQNPRHLVRRRGQEARLRCSPMKGHSHVYWYRQLPEEGLKFMVYLQKENIIDESGMPKERFSAEFPKEGPSILRIQQVVRGDSAAYFCASSPNRLGTAGELFFGEGSRLTVL.

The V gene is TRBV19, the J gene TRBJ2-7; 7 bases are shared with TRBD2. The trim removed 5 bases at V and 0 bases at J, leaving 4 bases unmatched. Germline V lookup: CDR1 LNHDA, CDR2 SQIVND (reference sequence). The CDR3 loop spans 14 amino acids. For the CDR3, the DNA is TGTGCCAGTAGTTGGCGGGAGAGCTCCTACGAGCAGTACTTC. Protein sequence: CASSWRESSYEQYF.

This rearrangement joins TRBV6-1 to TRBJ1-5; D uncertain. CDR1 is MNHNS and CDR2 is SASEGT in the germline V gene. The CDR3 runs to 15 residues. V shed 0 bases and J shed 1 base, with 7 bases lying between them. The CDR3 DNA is TGTGCCAGCAGTGAAGCTTCAAGGAGCAATCAGCCCCAGCATTTT. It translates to CASSEASRSNQPQHF.

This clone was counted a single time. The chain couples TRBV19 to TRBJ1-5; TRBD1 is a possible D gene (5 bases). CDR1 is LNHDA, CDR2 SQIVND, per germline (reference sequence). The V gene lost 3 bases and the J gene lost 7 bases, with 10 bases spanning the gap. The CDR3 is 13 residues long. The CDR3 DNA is TGTGCCAGTAGTATCAGGGCGGGGCAGCCCCAGCATTTT. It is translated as CASSIRAGQPQHF.

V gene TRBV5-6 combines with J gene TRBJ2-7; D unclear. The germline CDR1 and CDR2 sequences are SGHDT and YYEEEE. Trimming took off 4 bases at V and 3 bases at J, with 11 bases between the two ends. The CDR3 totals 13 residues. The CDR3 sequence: CASSPGRVYEQYF. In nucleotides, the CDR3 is TGTGCCAGCAGCCCGGGCCGGGTCTACGAGCAGTACTTC.

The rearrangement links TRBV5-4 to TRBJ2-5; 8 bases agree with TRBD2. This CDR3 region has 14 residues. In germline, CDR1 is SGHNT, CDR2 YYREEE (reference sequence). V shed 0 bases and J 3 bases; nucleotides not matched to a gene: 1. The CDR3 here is CASSLGRGEETQYF. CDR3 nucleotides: TGTGCCAGCAGCTTGGGGCGGGGGGAAGAGACCCAGTACTTC. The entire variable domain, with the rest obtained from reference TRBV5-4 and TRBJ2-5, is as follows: ETGVTQSPTHLIKTRGQQVTLRCSSQSGHNTVSWYQQALGQGPQFIFQYYREEENGRGNFPPRFSGLQFPNYSSELNVNALELDDSALYLCASSLGRGEETQYFGPGTRLLVL.

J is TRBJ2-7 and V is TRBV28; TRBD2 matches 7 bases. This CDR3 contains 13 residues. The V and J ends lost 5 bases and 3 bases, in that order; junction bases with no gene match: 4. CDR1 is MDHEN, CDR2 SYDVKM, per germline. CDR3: CASSGGEGYEQYF. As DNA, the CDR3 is TGTGCCAGCAGTGGTGGGGAGGGCTACGAGCAGTACTTC.

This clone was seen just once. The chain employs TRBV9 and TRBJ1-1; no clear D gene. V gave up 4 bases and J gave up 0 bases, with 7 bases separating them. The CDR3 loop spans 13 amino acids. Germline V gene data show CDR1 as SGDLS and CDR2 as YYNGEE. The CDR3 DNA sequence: TGTGCCAGCAGCCAAGGGATGAACACTGAAGCTTTCTTT. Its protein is CASSQGMNTEAFF.

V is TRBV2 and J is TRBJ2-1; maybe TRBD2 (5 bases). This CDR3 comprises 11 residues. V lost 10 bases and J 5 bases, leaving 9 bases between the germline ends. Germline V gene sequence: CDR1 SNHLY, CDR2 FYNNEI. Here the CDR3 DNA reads TGTGCCAACTCGAGGGACAATGAGCAGTTCTTC. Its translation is CANSRDNEQFF. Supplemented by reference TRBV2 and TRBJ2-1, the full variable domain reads EPEVTQTPSHQVTQMGQEVILRCVPISNHLYFYWYRQILGQKVEFLVSFYNNEISEKSEIFDDQFSVERPDGSNFTLKIRSTKLEDSAMYFCANSRDNEQFFGPGTRLTVL.

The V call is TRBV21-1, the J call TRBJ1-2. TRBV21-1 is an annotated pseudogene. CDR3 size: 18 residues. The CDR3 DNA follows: TGTGCCAGCAGCACCCAACCAAGGGTAGACGGGGTTGGTTATGGCTACACCTTC. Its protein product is CASSTQPRVDGVGYGYTF.

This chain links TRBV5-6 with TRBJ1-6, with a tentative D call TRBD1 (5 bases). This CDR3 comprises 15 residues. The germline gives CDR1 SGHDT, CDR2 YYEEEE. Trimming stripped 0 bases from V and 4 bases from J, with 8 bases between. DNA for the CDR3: TGTGCCAGCAGCTTGGCCGGGGGGTATAATTCACCCCTCCACTTT. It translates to CASSLAGGYNSPLHF. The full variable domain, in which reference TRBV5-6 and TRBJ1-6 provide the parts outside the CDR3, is DAGVTQSPTHLIKTRGQQVTLRCSPKSGHDTVSWYQQALGQGPQFIFQYYEEEERQRGNFPDRFSGHQFPNYSSELNVNALLLGDSALYLCASSLAGGYNSPLHFGNGTRLTVT.

In DNA form, the CDR3 reads TGTGCCAGCAGCCAAGAAGCAGAGACCCAGTACTTC. Translating gives CASSQEAETQYF. This chain joins TRBV4-2 and TRBJ2-5; D is undetermined. Trimming removed 0 bases at V and 4 bases at J, with 3 bases between. In germline, CDR1 is LGHNA, CDR2 YNFKEQ. CDR3 length: 12 residues.

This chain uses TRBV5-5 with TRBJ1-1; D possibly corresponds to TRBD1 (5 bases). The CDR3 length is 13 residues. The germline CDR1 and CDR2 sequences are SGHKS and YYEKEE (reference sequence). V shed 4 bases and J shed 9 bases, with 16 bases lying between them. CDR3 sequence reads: CASSPSGQDQAFF. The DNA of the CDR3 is TGTGCCAGCAGCCCTTCAGGGCAGGATCAAGCTTTCTTT.

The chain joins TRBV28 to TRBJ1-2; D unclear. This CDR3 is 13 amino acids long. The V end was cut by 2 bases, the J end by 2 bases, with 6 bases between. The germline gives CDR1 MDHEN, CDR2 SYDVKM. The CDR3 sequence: CASSLTINYGYTF. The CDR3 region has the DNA TGTGCCAGCAGTTTAACGATAAACTATGGCTACACCTTC.

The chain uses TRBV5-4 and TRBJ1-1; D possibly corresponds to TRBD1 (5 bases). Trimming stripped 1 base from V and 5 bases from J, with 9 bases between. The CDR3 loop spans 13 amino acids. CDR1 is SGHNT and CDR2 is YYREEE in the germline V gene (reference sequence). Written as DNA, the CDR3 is TGTGCCAGCAGCTTGTGGGGGGGTACTGAAGCTTTCTTT. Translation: CASSLWGGTEAFF.

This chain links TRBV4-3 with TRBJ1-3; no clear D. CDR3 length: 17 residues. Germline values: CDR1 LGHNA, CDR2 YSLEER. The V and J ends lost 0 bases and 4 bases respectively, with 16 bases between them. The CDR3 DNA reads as TGCGCCAGCAGCCAAGACGCCGGTAACCGCGGAGGAAACACCATATATTTT. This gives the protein CASSQDAGNRGGNTIYF.

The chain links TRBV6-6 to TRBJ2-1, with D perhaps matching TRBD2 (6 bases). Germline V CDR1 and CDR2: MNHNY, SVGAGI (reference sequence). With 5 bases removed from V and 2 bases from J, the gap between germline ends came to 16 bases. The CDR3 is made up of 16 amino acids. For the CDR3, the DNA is TGTGCCAGCAGTGTACCGGTGGGGGAGGCCTACAATGAGCAGTTCTTC. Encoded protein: CASSVPVGEAYNEQFF.